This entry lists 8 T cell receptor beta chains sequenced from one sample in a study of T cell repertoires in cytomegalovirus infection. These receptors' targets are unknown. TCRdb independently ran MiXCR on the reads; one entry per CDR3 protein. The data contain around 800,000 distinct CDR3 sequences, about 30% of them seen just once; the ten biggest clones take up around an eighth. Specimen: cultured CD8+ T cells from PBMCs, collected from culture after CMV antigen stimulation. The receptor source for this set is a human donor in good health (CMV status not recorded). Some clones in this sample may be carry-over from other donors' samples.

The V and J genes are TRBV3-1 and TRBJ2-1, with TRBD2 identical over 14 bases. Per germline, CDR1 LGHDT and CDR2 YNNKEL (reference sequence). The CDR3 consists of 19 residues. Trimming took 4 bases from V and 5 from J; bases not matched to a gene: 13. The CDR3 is CASSPERLAGGPGDNEQFF. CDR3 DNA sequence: TGTGCCAGCAGCCCCGAAAGACTAGCGGGGGGGCCAGGTGACAATGAGCAGTTCTTC.

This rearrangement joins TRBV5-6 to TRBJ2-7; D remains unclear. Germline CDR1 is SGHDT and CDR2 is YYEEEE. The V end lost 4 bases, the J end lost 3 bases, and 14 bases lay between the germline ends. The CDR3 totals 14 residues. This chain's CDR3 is CASSTIYTYYEQYF. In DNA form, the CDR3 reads TGTGCCAGCAGCACGATATACACCTACTACGAGCAGTACTTC.

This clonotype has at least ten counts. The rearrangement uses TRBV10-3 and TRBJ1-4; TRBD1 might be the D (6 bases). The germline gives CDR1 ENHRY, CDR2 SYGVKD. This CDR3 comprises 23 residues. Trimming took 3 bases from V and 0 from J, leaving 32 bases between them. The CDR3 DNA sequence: TGTGCCATCAGTGACATCGGTACAGGGTCGGAGGGGCGAGGTTTTGCAACTAATGAAAAACTGTTTTTT. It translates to CAISDIGTGSEGRGFATNEKLFF.

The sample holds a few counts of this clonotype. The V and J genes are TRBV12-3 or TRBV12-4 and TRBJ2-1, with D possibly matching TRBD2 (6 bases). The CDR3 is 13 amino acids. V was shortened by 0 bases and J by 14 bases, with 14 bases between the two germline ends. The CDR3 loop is CASSLALGGTEFF. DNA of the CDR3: TGTGCCAGCAGTTTAGCGCTTGGGGGGACGGAGTTCTTC.

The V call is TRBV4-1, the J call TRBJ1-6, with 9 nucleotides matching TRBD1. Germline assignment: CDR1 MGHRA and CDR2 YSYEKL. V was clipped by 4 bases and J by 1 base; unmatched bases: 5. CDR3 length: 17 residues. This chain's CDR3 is CASSPGTGLSYNSPLHF. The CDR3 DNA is TGCGCCAGCAGCCCCGGGACAGGGTTGTCCTATAATTCACCCCTCCACTTT.

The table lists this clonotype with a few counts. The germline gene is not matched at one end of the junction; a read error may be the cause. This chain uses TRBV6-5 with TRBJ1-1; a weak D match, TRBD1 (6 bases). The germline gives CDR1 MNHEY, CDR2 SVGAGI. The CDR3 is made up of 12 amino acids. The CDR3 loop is CASSYLSGAITF. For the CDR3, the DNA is TGTGCCAGCAGTTACTTGTCGGGGGCTATTACTTTT.

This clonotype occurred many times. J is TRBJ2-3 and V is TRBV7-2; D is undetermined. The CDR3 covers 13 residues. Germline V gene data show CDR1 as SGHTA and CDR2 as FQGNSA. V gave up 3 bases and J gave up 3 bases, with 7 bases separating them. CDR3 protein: CASSFFWTDTQYF. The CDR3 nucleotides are TGTGCCAGCAGCTTTTTTTGGACAGATACGCAGTATTTT.

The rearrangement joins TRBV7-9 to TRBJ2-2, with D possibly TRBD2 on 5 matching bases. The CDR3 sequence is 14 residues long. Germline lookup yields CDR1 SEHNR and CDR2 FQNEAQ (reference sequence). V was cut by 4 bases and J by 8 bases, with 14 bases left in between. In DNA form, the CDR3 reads TGTGCCAGCAGCTCGGACTTGGGGTTGGGGGAGCTGTTTTTT. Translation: CASSSDLGLGELFF.